A selection of T cell receptor beta chains follows, all from one sample in a study of control samples from healthy donors and cancer patients. The data were produced by immunoSEQ multiplex PCR, yet TCRdb's version contains in-frame clones alone and is incomplete. The table records roughly 95,000 clones, around 88% of them present only once. The source material was blood. These receptors all come from a man between 25 and 39 years old in good health. CDR3s include the opening cysteine and the closing phenylalanine or tryptophan. A D gene is named only where the DNA matches it firmly. Size is stated for part of the rows, as once, few or many counts, or as a class when the clone is expanded.

abundance: .; d_gene: .; v_gene: TRBV19; j_gene: TRBJ1-5; CDR3aa: CASSNYSPSNQPQHF; CDR3nt: TGTGCCAGTAGTAACTACAGCCCTAGCAATCAGCCCCAGCATTTT
abundance: .; d_gene: .; v_gene: TRBV7-2; j_gene: TRBJ1-5; CDR3aa: CASSLTAGANQPQHF; CDR3nt: TGTGCCAGCAGCCTAACGGCAGGGGCCAATCAGCCCCAGCATTTT
abundance: .; d_gene: .; v_gene: TRBV7-9; j_gene: TRBJ2-7; CDR3aa: CASSLTGVGEQYF; CDR3nt: TGTGCCAGCAGCTTAACGGGGGTGGGCGAGCAGTACTTC
abundance: .; d_gene: .; v_gene: TRBV19; j_gene: TRBJ1-5; CDR3aa: CASSMGGYYRNQPQHF; CDR3nt: TGTGCCAGTAGTATGGGGGGTTACTATCGCAATCAGCCCCAGCATTTT
abundance: once; d_gene: .; v_gene: TRBV21-1; j_gene: TRBJ1-5; CDR3aa: CASSKTPQQAGRSNQPQHF; CDR3nt: TGTGCCAGCAGCAAAACCCCTCAGCAGGCCGGTCGGAGCAATCAGCCCCAGCATTTT
abundance: .; d_gene: .; v_gene: TRBV5-6; j_gene: TRBJ1-4; CDR3aa: CASSMRPGGVDEKLFF; CDR3nt: TGTGCCAGCAGCATGAGACCCGGTGGGGTGGATGAAAAACTGTTTTTT
abundance: .; d_gene: TRBD1; v_gene: TRBV28; j_gene: TRBJ1-2; CDR3aa: CASSLRGQGPSNYGYTF; CDR3nt: TGTGCCAGCAGTTTAAGGGGACAGGGACCCTCAAACTATGGCTACACCTTC
abundance: few; d_gene: .; v_gene: TRBV5-4; j_gene: TRBJ2-7; CDR3aa: CASRLIGSYEQYF; CDR3nt: TGTGCCAGCAGACTTATCGGGTCCTACGAGCAGTACTTC
abundance: .; d_gene: TRBD2; v_gene: TRBV3-1/TRBV3-2; j_gene: TRBJ2-7; CDR3aa: CASSQAVTREGLYEQYF; CDR3nt: TGTGCCAGCAGCCAAGCTGTTACGAGGGAGGGCCTCTACGAGCAGTACTTC
abundance: .; d_gene: TRBD1; v_gene: TRBV28; j_gene: TRBJ1-5; CDR3aa: CASSPRTGSNQPQHF; CDR3nt: TGTGCCAGCAGCCCCCGGACAGGGTCCAATCAGCCCCAGCATTTT
abundance: .; d_gene: .; v_gene: TRBV4-1; j_gene: TRBJ1-2; CDR3aa: CASSQDPGDSYGYTF; CDR3nt: TGCGCCAGCAGCCAAGATCCAGGGGACTCGTATGGCTACACCTTC
abundance: few; d_gene: .; v_gene: TRBV4-2; j_gene: TRBJ1-2; CDR3aa: CASSQGGSDYGYTF; CDR3nt: TGTGCCAGCAGCCAAGGGGGATCAGACTATGGCTACACCTTC
abundance: .; d_gene: TRBD2; v_gene: TRBV27; j_gene: TRBJ2-1; CDR3aa: CASLGAGGQFF; CDR3nt: TGTGCCAGCTTAGGAGCGGGAGGGCAGTTCTTC
abundance: .; d_gene: .; v_gene: TRBV20-1; j_gene: TRBJ1-2; CDR3aa: CSAPGSYGYTF; CDR3nt: TGCAGTGCGCCGGGGTCCTATGGCTACACCTTC
abundance: .; d_gene: .; v_gene: TRBV27; j_gene: TRBJ2-3; CDR3aa: CASSYGTDTQYF; CDR3nt: TGTGCCAGCAGTTACGGCACAGATACGCAGTATTTT
abundance: .; d_gene: .; v_gene: TRBV27; j_gene: TRBJ1-5; CDR3aa: CASSDGFRQPQHF; CDR3nt: TGTGCCAGCAGTGACGGGTTTCGACAGCCCCAGCATTTT
abundance: .; d_gene: .; v_gene: TRBV11-3; j_gene: TRBJ2-1; CDR3aa: CASSYDREQFF; CDR3nt: TGTGCCAGCAGCTACGACAGGGAGCAGTTCTTC